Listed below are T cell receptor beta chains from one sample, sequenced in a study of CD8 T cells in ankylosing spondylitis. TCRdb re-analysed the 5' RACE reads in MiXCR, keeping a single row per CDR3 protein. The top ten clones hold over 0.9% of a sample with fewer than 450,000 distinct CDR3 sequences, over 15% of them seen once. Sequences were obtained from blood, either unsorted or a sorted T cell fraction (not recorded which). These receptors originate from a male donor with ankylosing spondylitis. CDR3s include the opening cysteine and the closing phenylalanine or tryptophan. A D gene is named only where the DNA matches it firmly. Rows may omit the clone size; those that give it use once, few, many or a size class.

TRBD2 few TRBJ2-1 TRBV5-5 TGTGCCAGCAGCCCGGACGGGACTAGCACTGAGCAGTTCTTC CASSPDGTSTEQFF
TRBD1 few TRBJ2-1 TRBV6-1 TGTGCCAGCAGTGAAAGGACAGGGGGGGAATCTGAGCAGTTCTTC CASSERTGGESEQFF
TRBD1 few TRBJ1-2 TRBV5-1 TGCGCCAGCAGCTGGGGACAGGGAGGCGGCTACACCTTC CASSWGQGGGYTF
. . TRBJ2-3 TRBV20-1 TGCAGTGCTAGAGGGCTGGGGCCAACTAGCACAGATACGCAGTATTTT CSARGLGPTSTDTQYF
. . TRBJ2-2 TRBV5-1 TGCGCCAGCAGCTTGGGGCCCAGGGCGAACACCGGGGAGCTGTTTTTT CASSLGPRANTGELFF
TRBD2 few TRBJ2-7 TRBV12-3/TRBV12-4 TGTGCCAGCAGTTCCCTAGCGGGAGATTCCTACGAGCAGTACTTC CASSSLAGDSYEQYF
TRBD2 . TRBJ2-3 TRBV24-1 TGTGCCACCAGCAGAGGACCGACTAGCGGGGGGACAGATACGCAGTATTTT CATSRGPTSGGTDTQYF
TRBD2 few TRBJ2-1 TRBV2 TGTGCCAGCAGTCTACGGGAGGGGTCCTACAATGAGCAGTTCTTC CASSLREGSYNEQFF
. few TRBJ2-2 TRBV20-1 TGCAGTGCTAGATCCCCGGGACGGAGAAACACCGGGGAGCTGTTTTTT CSARSPGRRNTGELFF
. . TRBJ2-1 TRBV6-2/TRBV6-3 TGTGCCAGCAGCCCCCCGGGAGTTTCCCAGGAGCAGTTCTTC CASSPPGVSQEQFF
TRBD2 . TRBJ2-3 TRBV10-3 TGTGCCATCAGGGGGACTAGCGGGTCTTTTCTATATACGCAGTATTTT CAIRGTSGSFLYTQYF
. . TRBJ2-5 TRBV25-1 TGTGCCAGCAGTGAAGTCGGCAGCCAAGAGACCCAGTACTTC CASSEVGSQETQYF
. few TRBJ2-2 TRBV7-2 TGTGCCAGCACCTTAAACACCGGGGAGCTGTTTTTT CASTLNTGELFF
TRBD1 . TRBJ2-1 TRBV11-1 TGTGCCAGCAGCTTATTACCGGGACAGGGGGTTTACGCCTACAATGAGCAGTTCTTC CASSLLPGQGVYAYNEQFF
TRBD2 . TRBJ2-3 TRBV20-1 TGCAGTGCTCATAGCGGGAGCCCGACAGATACGCAGTATTTT CSAHSGSPTDTQYF
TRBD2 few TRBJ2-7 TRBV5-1 TGCGCCAGCAGCTTGACCCTAGCGGGAGAGGCCTACGAGCAGTACTTC CASSLTLAGEAYEQYF
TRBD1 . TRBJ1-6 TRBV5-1 TGCGCCAGCGGGACAGGGAACAATAATTCACCCCTCCACTTT CASGTGNNNSPLHF
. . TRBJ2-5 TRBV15 TGTGCCACCAGCTCCAACCCTAAAGAGACCCAGTACTTC CATSSNPKETQYF
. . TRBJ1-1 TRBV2 TGTGCCAGCAGCGTCCAAGAGCGGACTGAAGCTTTCTTT CASSVQERTEAFF
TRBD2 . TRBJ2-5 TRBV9 TGTGCCAGCAGCGTAGGACCCCACCTAGCGGCGGCCGAGACCCAGTACTTC CASSVGPHLAAAETQYF
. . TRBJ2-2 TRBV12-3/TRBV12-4 TGTGCCAGCAGTTTAGTTGCCCAGCGGGTTGCGAACACCGGGGAGCTGTTTTTT CASSLVAQRVANTGELFF
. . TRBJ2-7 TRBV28 TGTGCCAGAACCCCCGCCTACGAGCAGTACTTC CARTPAYEQYF
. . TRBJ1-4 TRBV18 TGTGCCAGCTCCGCAGGCGGAGGGTTCGATGAAAAACTGTTTTTT CASSAGGGFDEKLFF
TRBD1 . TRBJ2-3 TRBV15 TGTGCCACCAGCGCAAGACAGGGGGCGAATACGCAGTATTTT CATSARQGANTQYF
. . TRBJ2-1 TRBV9 TGTGCCAGCAGCGTCGCTAGCGAGAATGAGCAGTTCTTC CASSVASENEQFF
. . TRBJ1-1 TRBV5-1 TGCGCCAGCACTCCCTCGGATTTCCTCGTAAACACTGAAGCTTTCTTT CASTPSDFLVNTEAFF
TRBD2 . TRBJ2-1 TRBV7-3 TGTGCCAGCAGCTACCGGGGTAGCGGGATAAACAATGAGCAGTTCTTC CASSYRGSGINNEQFF
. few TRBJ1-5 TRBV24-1 TGTGCCACCAGTGATCCTCGGGAGTCAAGAGGCAATCAGCCCCAGCATTTT CATSDPRESRGNQPQHF
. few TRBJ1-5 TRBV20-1 TGCAGTGCTAGGCTGGCAGAGACCCTTAGCAATCAGCCCCAGCATTTT CSARLAETLSNQPQHF
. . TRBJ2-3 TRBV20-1 TGCTGTGCCTCCGAGGCGGGGACCTCCACAGATACGCAGTATTTT CCASEAGTSTDTQYF